This entry concerns a single T cell receptor beta chain. The germline V gene has CDR1 WSHSY and CDR2 SAAADI. The CDR3 has 13 amino acids. V shed 7 bases, J shed 4 bases, and the junction held 3 bases outside the gene matches. The data stem from a study of T cell changes during pregnancy in multiple sclerosis. TCRdb's copy holds only in-frame clones and misses some; the assay was immunoSEQ multiplex PCR. The sample comprises over 35,000 clones, 75% to 95% of which are singletons, and about 0.45% rests with the top ten. The material was CD4+ T cells from peripheral blood mononuclear cells, obtained in the third trimester of pregnancy. V usage is TRBV10-2 and J usage is TRBJ2-1; 8 bases match TRBD2. The sequence derives from a female donor with multiple sclerosis, enrolled in a pregnancy study. The CDR3 sequence: CASNQREYNEQFF. The CDR3 bases are TGCGCCAGCAACCAGCGGGAGTACAATGAGCAGTTCTTC.